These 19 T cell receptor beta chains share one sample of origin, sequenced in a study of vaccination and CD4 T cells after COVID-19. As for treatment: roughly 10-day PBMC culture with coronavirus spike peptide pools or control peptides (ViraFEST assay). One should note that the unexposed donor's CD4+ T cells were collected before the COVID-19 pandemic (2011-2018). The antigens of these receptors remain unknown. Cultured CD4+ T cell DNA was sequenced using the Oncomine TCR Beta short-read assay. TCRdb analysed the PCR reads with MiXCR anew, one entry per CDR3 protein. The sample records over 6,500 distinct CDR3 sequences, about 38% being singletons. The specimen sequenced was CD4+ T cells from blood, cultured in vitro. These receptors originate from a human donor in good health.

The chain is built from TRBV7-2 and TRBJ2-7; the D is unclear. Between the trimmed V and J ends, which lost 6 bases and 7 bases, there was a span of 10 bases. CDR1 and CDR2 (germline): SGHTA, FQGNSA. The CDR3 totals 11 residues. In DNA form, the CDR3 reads TGTGCCAGCAGTTCCACTCGGGAGCAGTACTTC. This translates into CASSSTREQYF.

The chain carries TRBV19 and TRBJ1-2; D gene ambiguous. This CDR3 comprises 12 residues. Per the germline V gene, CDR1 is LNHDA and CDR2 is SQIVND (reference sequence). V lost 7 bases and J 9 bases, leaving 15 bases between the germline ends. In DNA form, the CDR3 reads TGTGCCAGTACGGAAGGTCTAGGGAGCTACACCTTC. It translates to CASTEGLGSYTF.

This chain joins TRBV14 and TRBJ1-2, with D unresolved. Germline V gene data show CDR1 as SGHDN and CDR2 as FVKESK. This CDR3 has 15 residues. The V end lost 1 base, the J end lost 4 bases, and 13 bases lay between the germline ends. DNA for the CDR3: TGTGCCAGCAGCCAAGTGACGGGTTGGGGCTATGGCTACACCTTC. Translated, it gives CASSQVTGWGYGYTF.

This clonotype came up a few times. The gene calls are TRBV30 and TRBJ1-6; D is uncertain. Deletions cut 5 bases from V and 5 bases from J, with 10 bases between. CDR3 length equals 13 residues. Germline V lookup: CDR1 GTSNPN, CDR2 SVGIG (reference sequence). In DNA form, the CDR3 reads TGTGCCTGGGGACCGATAAATAATTCACCCCTCCACTTT. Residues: CAWGPINNSPLHF.

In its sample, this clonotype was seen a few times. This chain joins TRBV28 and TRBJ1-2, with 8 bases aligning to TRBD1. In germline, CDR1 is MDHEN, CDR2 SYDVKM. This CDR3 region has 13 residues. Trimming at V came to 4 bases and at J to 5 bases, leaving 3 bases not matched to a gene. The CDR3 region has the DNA TGTGCCAGCAGTTACAGGGGGAGTTATGGCTACACCTTC. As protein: CASSYRGSYGYTF.

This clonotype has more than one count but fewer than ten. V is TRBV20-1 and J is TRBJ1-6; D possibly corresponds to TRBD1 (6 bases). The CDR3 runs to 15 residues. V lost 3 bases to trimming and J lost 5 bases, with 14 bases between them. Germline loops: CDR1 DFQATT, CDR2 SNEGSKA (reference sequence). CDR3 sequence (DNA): TGCAGTGCTAGGACCGTCAGGGGCGATAATTCACCCCTCCACTTT. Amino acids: CSARTVRGDNSPLHF.

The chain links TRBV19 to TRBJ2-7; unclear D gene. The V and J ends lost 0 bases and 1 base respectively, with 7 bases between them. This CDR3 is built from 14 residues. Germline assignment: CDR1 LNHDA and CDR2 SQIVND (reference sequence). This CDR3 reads CASSIDGPSYEQYF. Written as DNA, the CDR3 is TGTGCCAGTAGTATAGACGGGCCATCCTACGAGCAGTACTTC.

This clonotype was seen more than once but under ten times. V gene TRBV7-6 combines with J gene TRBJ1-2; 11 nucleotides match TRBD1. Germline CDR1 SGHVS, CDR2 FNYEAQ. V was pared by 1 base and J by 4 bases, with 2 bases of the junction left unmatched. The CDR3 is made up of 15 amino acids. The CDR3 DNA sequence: TGTGCCAGCAGCTTAGGGACAGGGGGCATCTATGGCTACACCTTC. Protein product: CASSLGTGGIYGYTF.

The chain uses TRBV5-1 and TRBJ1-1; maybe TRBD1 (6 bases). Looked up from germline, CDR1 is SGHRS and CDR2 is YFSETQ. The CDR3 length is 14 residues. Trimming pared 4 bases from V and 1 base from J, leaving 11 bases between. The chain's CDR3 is CASSPQGTNTEAFF. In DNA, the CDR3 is TGCGCCAGCAGCCCACAGGGTACGAACACTGAAGCTTTCTTT.

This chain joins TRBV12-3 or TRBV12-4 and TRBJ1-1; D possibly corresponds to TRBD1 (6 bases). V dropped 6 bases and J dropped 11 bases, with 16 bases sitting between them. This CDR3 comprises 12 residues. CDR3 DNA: TGTGCCAGCAGCTTCCGTACAGGGAATGCTTTCTTT. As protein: CASSFRTGNAFF.

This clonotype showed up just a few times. The CDR3 protein is CASSGRVILPMNTEAFF. The DNA of the CDR3 is TGTGCCAGCAGCGGCAGGGTAATCCTGCCCATGAACACTGAAGCTTTCTTT. The rearrangement links TRBV11-2 to TRBJ1-1; perhaps TRBD1 as D (5 bases). V was clipped by 5 bases and J by 0 bases, with 19 bases between them. Germline CDR1 and CDR2: SGHAT and FQNNGV. This CDR3 has 17 amino acids.

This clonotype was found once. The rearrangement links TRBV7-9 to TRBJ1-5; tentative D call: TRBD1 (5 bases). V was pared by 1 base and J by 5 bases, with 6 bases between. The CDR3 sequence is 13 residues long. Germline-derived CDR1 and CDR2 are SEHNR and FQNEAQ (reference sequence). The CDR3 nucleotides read TGTGCCAGCAGCTTAGAAGGGGATCAGCCCCAGCATTTT. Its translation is CASSLEGDQPQHF.

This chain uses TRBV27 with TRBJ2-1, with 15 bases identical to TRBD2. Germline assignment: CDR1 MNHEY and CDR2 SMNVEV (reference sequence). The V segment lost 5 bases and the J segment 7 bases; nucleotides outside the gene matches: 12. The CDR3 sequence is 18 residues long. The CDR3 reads CASSPVPGLAGGPNEQFF. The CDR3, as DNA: TGTGCCAGCAGTCCAGTCCCGGGACTAGCGGGGGGACCGAATGAGCAGTTCTTC.

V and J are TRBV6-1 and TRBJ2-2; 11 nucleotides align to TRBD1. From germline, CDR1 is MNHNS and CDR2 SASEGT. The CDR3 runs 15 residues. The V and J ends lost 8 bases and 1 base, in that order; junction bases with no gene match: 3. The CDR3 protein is CASGTGGLNTGELFF. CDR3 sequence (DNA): TGTGCCAGCGGGACAGGGGGACTGAACACCGGGGAGCTGTTTTTT.

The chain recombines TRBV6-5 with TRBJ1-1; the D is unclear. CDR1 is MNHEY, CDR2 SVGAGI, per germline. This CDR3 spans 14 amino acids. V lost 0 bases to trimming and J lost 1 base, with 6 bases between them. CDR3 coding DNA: TGTGCCAGCAGTTACTCTTCCCCGAACACTGAAGCTTTCTTT. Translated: CASSYSSPNTEAFF.

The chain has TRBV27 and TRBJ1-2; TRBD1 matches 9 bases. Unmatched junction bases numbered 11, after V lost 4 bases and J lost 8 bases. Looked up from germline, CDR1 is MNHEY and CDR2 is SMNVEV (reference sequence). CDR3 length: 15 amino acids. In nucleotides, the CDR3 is TGTGCCAGCAGTTCGGTCTCGACAGGGGGGGGGGGCTACACCTTC. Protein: CASSSVSTGGGGYTF.

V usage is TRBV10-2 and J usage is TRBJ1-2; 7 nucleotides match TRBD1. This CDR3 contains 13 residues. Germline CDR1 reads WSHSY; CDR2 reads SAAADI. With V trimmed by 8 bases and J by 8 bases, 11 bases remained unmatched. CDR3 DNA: TGCGCCAGCCAAGGTTCGGGACAGAAAGGCTACACCTTC. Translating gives CASQGSGQKGYTF.

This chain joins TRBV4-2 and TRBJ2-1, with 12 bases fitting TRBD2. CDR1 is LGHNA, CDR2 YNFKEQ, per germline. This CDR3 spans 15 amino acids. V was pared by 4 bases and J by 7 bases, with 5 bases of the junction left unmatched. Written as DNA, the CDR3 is TGTGCCAGCAGCCCTAGCGGGGGGGCCTTTAATGAGCAGTTCTTC. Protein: CASSPSGGAFNEQFF.

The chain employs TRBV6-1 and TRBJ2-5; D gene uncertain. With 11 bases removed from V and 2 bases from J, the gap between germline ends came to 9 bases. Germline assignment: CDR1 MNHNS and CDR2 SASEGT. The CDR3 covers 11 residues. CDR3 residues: CAAANQETQYF. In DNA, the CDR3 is TGTGCCGCCGCCAATCAAGAGACCCAGTACTTC.